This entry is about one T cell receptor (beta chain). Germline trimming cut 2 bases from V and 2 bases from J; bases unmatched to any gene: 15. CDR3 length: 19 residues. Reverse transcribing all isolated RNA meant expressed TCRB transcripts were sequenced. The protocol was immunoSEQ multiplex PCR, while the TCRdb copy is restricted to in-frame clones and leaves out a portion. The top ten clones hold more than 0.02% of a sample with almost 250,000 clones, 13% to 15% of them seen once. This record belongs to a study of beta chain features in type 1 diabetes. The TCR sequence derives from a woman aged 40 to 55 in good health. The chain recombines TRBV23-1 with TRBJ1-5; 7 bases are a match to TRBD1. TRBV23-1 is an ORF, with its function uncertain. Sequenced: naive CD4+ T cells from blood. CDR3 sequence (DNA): TGCGCCAGCAGTCAAACACGCATCAACACAGGGGCCGGCAATCAGCCCCAGCATTTT. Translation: CASSQTRINTGAGNQPQHF.